This entry is about one T cell receptor (beta chain). This clone appeared once. Its recognized antigen is unknown. The input lacks base qualities; no much larger clone sits a single base away. The library was generated by the immunoSEQ multiplex PCR assay. For the multiplex PCR, a mixture combining 60 forward primers for TCR Vbeta segments and 13 reverse primers for TCR Jbeta segments was used. Amplification of the CDR3 region of rearranged TCR beta genes was performed with a multiplex PCR assay on genomic DNA. The amplified TCR beta libraries were sequenced on the Illumina HiSeq System as 87-base-pair reads. As for the authors' bioinformatics: In a later analysis, some 80 million unique TCR beta chains were counted across the approximately 640 repertoires, and roughly 9.9 million of these chains were shared by at least two donors. To remove PCR and sequencing errors, raw reads were error-corrected and collapsed into unique sequences using a nearest-neighbor algorithm that merged closely related sequences. V, D and J gene segments were assigned by aligning CDR3 sequences to IMGT reference sequences. Each retained sequence needed at least a six-nucleotide match to both a V gene segment and a J gene segment. Rearrangements were classified as productive when the CDR3 lacked stop codons and remained in frame with V and J, and all other rearrangements were classified as non-productive. Following IMGT convention, CDR3 was defined as the stretch from the second conserved V-encoded cysteine to the conserved J-encoded phenylalanine. In an earlier analysis of approximately 590 of the donors, sequences lacking an unambiguous match to a single V gene segment were excluded. In an earlier analysis of several hundred of the donors, V segments were called functional above 56.7% productive rearrangements and were called segregating when the between-donor standard deviation exceeded 5%. A statistical classification framework was developed to diagnose cytomegalovirus status using the catalog of TCR beta chain sequences. V and J gene assignment, in a later analysis, came from comparing TCR nucleotide sequences with IMGT/GENE-DB human TR gene sequences. A later analysis assigned CDR3 sequences and most-parsimonious VDJ recombination scenarios with the TCRdist pipeline. In a later analysis, each TCR beta chain was defined by its CDR3 amino acid sequence together with its V-gene family, and reads lacking a unique V-gene family were excluded. A later analysis removed 550 to 700 highly shared, low-generation-probability nucleotide sequences to deal with suspected cross-contamination and a sequencing artifact. In a later analysis, a clonal expansion index for each public chain was calculated from normalized within-repertoire ranks of inferred template counts. In a later analysis, generation probabilities were computed using a VDJ recombination model fitted to out-of-frame rearrangements, and the results were checked against IGoR. A later analysis scored TCR-TCR, TCR-HLA and TCR-CMV co-occurrence with hypergeometric tests, applying a repertoire-size bias correction to TCR pairs. A later analysis estimated false discovery rates by permuting HLA or CMV assignments 20 times. In a later analysis, co-occurring TCRs were grouped with DBSCAN, and TCRdist sequence similarity was added when clustering was performed within HLA-allele-positive subsets. For co-occurrence clustering, repertoires with fewer than 30,000 or more than 120,000 public chains were excluded, along with about five repertoires with anomalous nucleotide sharing. In its TCRdb copy, this immuneACCESS table keeps in-frame sequences only and misses some clones. Where compared with another copy, unresolved V genes explain less than half of these, and the others have no known cause. The V and J calls and clone size come from that table; D and trimming were worked out from the DNA. This sample holds about 140,000 clones; approximately 80% were observed only once. Over 2% of the sample is taken by the ten largest.

In total, fewer than 750 healthy bone marrow donors made up the cohort. All cohort members were sampled while nominally healthy, although unrecorded immune exposures were likely present. The donor was CMV seronegative and belonged to the group of 350 or so seronegative cohort members. A peripheral blood sample was provided by each donor, and peripheral blood mononuclear cells were used for TCR beta sequencing. The Qiagen DNeasy Blood Extraction Kit was used to extract genomic DNA from the blood cell samples. This sample is part of a study of cytomegalovirus exposure and HLA in healthy donors (dated by TCRdb to about 2017). Study-level background: An earlier analysis of approximately 600 of the donors reported approximately 270 Gb of sequence data and some 120 million unique TCR beta sequences from about 200 million T cells. An early release covering about 600 HLA-typed donors comprised approximately 300 gigabases of sequencing data and around 85 million unique TCR sequences. The genetic ancestry cluster associated with self-reported Caucasian donors included 81% of the roughly 410 genotyped donors. The aim of the study was to test whether cataloging public T cell receptors could identify signatures of past pathogen exposure. The T cell repertoires of around 730 subjects were profiled by immunosequencing and related to cytomegalovirus serostatus. In addition to the first cohort of roughly 700 subjects, a separate validation cohort of approximately 130 different subjects was used. High-throughput TCR immunosequencing, statistical association of individual TCRs with disease status, and machine learning were combined to predict cytomegalovirus infection status. A later analysis re-examined previously published TCR beta repertoires from over 500 donors and added high-resolution HLA genotyping to investigate patterns of TCR occurrence. In the later analysis, no new phenotypic data were used to find candidate immune exposures; instead, reliance was placed on TCR beta sequences and their occurrence across donors. An earlier analysis of fewer than 750 of the donors used high-throughput TCR beta sequencing to judge whether each TCR beta V gene segment behaved as functional or pseudogenic. Alongside the repertoire data, information on donor age, sex, ethnicity and CMV serostatus was compiled. A later genetic analysis took genome-wide SNP genotypes for about 55% of the roughly 670 donors and used that subset as a discovery cohort. All discovery cohort repertoires had been generated using a single sequencing platform. HLA typing included class I and class II loci at four-digit resolution. The number of typed donors differed by locus: roughly 629-640 for A, B, C, DRB1 and DQB1; approximately 530 for DQA1; some 590 for DPA1; and roughly 490 for DPB1. Roughly five DR-DQ haplotypes were handled as single units for association and clustering because linkage in the cohort was strong. Among 350 to 400 genotyped donors of the cohort, an average of about 240,000 unique TCR beta nucleotide sequences were sequenced per donor, around 20% of them non-productive.

General study outcomes and caveats: Correlated functional status among segregating V segments might be attributable to linkage disequilibrium, but an unknown experimental factor could not be ruled out. Several of the top co-occurrence clusters appeared to be linked to parvovirus B19, influenza, CMV and Epstein-Barr virus, according to a later analysis. Sequencing depth was assumed to be roughly uniform across donors in the presence/absence analyses, though that assumption may not hold. A later analysis found that TCR association rates varied across HLA loci, with DRB1 alleles showing the most associated TCRs and HLA-C alleles the fewest. Specific HLA alleles were associated with around 18,000 TCR beta sequences at a false discovery rate of 0.05 in a later analysis. A further reported finding was that TCR beta sequences accurately predicted the HLA-A and HLA-B alleles for most subjects in the first cohort. Across donors, most TCR sequences were observed very rarely, whereas some public TCRs were present in many individuals. Assigning TCR associations to individual alleles was difficult when HLA alleles, especially DR and DQ, strongly co-occurred. For the cohort, immune exposure information was limited to CMV serostatus. A later analysis found that HLA-associated TCR beta chains were more clonally expanded and had lower generation probabilities than equally common non-associated chains. An association between a missense DCLRE1C variant and V-gene and J-gene trimming of TCR beta chains was found in a later genetic analysis and replicated in an independent cohort. A later genetic analysis reported fewer N-insertions in productive TCRs among donors in an Asian-associated ancestry cluster than the roughly 700-donor mean. A cluster of highly shared sequence variants was judged likely to represent a technical artifact of the sequencing pipeline. The classifier was reported to diagnose cytomegalovirus status with high specificity and sensitivity in both the original cohort and the validation cohort. Because HLA typing was missing for some donors at each locus, association tests included only the typed subset. Broadly in line with IMGT annotations, most TCR beta V segments showed up in productive rearrangements about 90% or about 30% of the time in an earlier analysis of roughly 590 of the donors. In vitro tests confirmed that a few of the cytomegalovirus-associated TCR beta chains recognize cytomegalovirus antigens. The cohort was sequenced for TCR beta chains only, and without alpha or paired-chain data the features that could be detected were limited. Most CMV-associated TCR beta chains appeared to be HLA-restricted in a later analysis, and the HLA associations seemed to be driven largely by CMV exposure. Because counts were too low, 15 or so rarely observed V segments, including chromosome 9 orphons, were excluded from the earlier analysis of several hundred of the donors. The authors suggested that the approach could potentially be extended to other disease states and immunological phenotypes. The study listed around 160 TCR beta chains as associated with cytomegalovirus.

This TCR was recovered from a man aged 25 to 40 in good health and CMV-seronegative. The sample consisted of PBMCs.

The CDR3 region reads CASSPRLAGGYEQFF. The sequence in DNA is TGTGCCAGCTCACCTAGGCTAGCGGGAGGGTATGAGCAGTTCTTC. The chain was built from TRBV18 and TRBJ2-1; TRBD2 matches 12 bases in the middle. The germline V gene specifies KGHSH as CDR1 and LQKENI as CDR2. The germline V end is reduced by 3 bases and the J end by 8 bases; junction bases left unmatched: 5. Reading from cysteine to phenylalanine, the CDR3 counts 15 amino acids. CDR3 DNA only is kept here, 45 bases in frame from base 1.